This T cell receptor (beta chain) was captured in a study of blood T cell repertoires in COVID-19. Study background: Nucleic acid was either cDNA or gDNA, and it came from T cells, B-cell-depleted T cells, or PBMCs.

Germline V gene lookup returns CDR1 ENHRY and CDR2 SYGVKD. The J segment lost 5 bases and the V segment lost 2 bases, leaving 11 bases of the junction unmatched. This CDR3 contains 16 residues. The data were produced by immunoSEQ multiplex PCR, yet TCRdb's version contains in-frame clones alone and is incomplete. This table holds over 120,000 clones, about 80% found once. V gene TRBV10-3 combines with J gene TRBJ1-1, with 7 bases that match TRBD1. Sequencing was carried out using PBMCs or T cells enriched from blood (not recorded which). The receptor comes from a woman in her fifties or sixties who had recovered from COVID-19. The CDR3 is CAISEGSGQGETEAFF. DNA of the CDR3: TGTGCCATCAGTGAGGGAAGTGGGCAGGGGGAAACTGAAGCTTTCTTT.